This T cell receptor beta chain emerged from a study of glioma-infiltrating T cells. The CDR3 covers 15 residues. The V gene's germline CDR1 is DFQATT and CDR2 SNEGSKA (reference sequence). The iRepertoire nested amplicon-rescue multiplex PCR amplified TCR alpha and beta CDR3s from RNA. Input was roughly 95-400 ng of tissue mRNA or PBMC total RNA. TCRdb reprocessed the multiplex PCR reads with MiXCR, giving one entry per CDR3 protein. The sample holds roughly 190,000 distinct CDR3 sequences, more than 25% seen once. Comments on this clonotype: What it recognizes is unknown. At one end, the junction sequence differs from germline, possibly due to a read error.

Study findings and constraints: Tissue and blood shared very few CDR3 sequences. Gliomas, especially low-grade, showed above-expected tissue-blood divergence; non-neoplastic patients showed below.

The gene calls are TRBV20-1 and TRBJ1-5; D is unresolved. Sequenced: glioma tissue, nonneoplastic brain tissue, or PBMCs (not recorded which). The origin of this receptor is a human donor with low-grade glioma or glioblastoma, undergoing nonglioma brain surgery, or in good health (not recorded which). DNA of the CDR3: TGCAGTGCCAGAGGACTGGTAAATAGCAATCAGCCCCAGCATTTT. Protein: CSARGLVNSNQPQHF.